Shown below are 29 T cell receptor beta chains from a single sample sequenced in a study of blood T cell repertoires in COVID-19. The protocol was immunoSEQ multiplex PCR, while the TCRdb copy is restricted to in-frame clones and leaves out a portion. The sample has 200,000 or so clones, 75% to 90% seen once. Sequenced: PBMCs or T cells enriched from blood (not recorded which). Source of these receptors: a woman in her forties with acute COVID-19.

The gene calls are TRBV6-5 and TRBJ1-2, with 8 bases matching TRBD1. Germline V gene lookup returns CDR1 MNHEY and CDR2 SVGAGI. The CDR3 covers 16 residues. Trimming took 0 bases from V and 6 from J; bases not matched to a gene: 9. CDR3 loop: CASSYSGQGTRDGYTF. CDR3 sequence (DNA): TGTGCCAGCAGTTACTCCGGACAGGGAACGAGGGATGGCTACACCTTC.

The J gene is TRBJ1-2, the V gene TRBV24-1; D is ambiguous. Trimming shortened V by 4 bases and J by 2 bases, and 4 bases separated the two germline ends. CDR3 length: 12 residues. Germline V gene data show CDR1 as KGHDR and CDR2 as SFDVKD. CDR3 nucleotides: TGTGCCACCAGTGACCCGAACTATGGCTACACCTTC. Translating gives CATSDPNYGYTF.

The chain uses TRBV6-2 or TRBV6-3 and TRBJ2-1, with TRBD1 matching 8 bases. V lost 5 bases and J lost 2; bases outside the gene matches: 5. CDR1 is MNHEY and CDR2 is SVGEGT in the germline V gene. The CDR3 is 15 amino acids. CDR3 sequence (DNA): TGTGCCAGCAGTCCCGACAGGGGTGCCTACAATGAGCAGTTCTTC. Translating gives CASSPDRGAYNEQFF.

The chain is built from TRBV13 and TRBJ1-6, with a weak D call TRBD1 (5 bases). This CDR3 has 14 residues. Germline loops: CDR1 PRHDT, CDR2 FYEKMQ (reference sequence). Trimming stripped 6 bases from V and 3 bases from J, with 9 bases between. Written as DNA, the CDR3 is TGTGCCAGCAGTAACCAGGGCTATAATTCACCCCTCCACTTT. Protein product: CASSNQGYNSPLHF.

This clone was seen more than once but under ten times. The rearrangement joins TRBV15 to TRBJ1-2; 7 bases agree with TRBD1. V dropped 3 bases and J dropped 8; count of bases not matched to a gene: 6. This CDR3 spans 13 amino acids. Germline CDR1 LNHNV, CDR2 YYDKDF (reference sequence). The CDR3 coding sequence is TGTGCCACCAGCAGCCCCAGGGGGAACGGCTACACCTTC. Amino acids: CATSSPRGNGYTF.

The chain has TRBV4-2 and TRBJ1-3, with D perhaps matching TRBD1 (5 bases). Germline-derived CDR1 and CDR2 are LGHNA and YNFKEQ. The V gene lost 6 bases and the J gene lost 4 bases, with 13 bases spanning the gap. The CDR3 runs to 14 residues. CDR3 nucleotides: TGTGCCAGCAGTAGAGGCCAGGGAGGAAACACCATATATTTT. It yields the protein CASSRGQGGNTIYF.

V gene TRBV19 combines with J gene TRBJ2-3; 7 bases are a match to TRBD1. Germline V gene data show CDR1 as LNHDA and CDR2 as SQIVND (reference sequence). Unmatched junction bases numbered 5, after V lost 6 bases and J lost 2 bases. The CDR3 contains 14 residues. The CDR3 region has the DNA TGTGCCAGTAGCGATACAGGGGTCACAGATACGCAGTATTTT. It yields the protein CASSDTGVTDTQYF. Supplemented by reference TRBV19 and TRBJ2-3, the full variable domain reads DGGITQSPKYLFRKEGQNVTLSCEQNLNHDAMYWYRQDPGQGLRLIYYSQIVNDFQKGDIAEGYSVSREKKESFPLTVTSAQKNPTAFYLCASSDTGVTDTQYFGPGTRLTVL.

The chain is built from TRBV9 and TRBJ1-1, with a weak D call TRBD1 (5 bases). Trimming removed 4 bases at V and 10 bases at J, with 17 bases between. CDR3 size: 13 residues. Per germline, CDR1 SGDLS and CDR2 YYNGEE. The CDR3 sequence: CASSPITGDTAFF. The CDR3 nucleotides read TGTGCCAGCAGCCCGATTACAGGAGACACAGCTTTCTTT.

The V and J genes are TRBV19 and TRBJ1-4; tentatively, D is TRBD1 (5 bases). V was trimmed by 6 bases and J by 2 bases, leaving 13 bases between them. CDR3 length equals 15 residues. The germline V gene has CDR1 LNHDA and CDR2 SQIVND (reference sequence). The CDR3 bases are TGTGCCAGTAGAGCAGGGCGAAACACTAATGAAAAACTGTTTTTT. This gives the protein CASRAGRNTNEKLFF. Supplemented by reference TRBV19 and TRBJ1-4, the full variable domain reads DGGITQSPKYLFRKEGQNVTLSCEQNLNHDAMYWYRQDPGQGLRLIYYSQIVNDFQKGDIAEGYSVSREKKESFPLTVTSAQKNPTAFYLCASRAGRNTNEKLFFGSGTQLSVL.

V usage is TRBV7-9 and J usage is TRBJ2-1; 9 nucleotides line up with TRBD1. The CDR3 has 17 residues. Germline-derived CDR1 and CDR2 are SEHNR and FQNEAQ (reference sequence). Germline trimming cut 2 bases from V and 3 bases from J; bases unmatched to any gene: 8. The CDR3 is CASSLMRGQGLYNEQFF. In DNA form, the CDR3 reads TGTGCCAGCAGCTTAATGCGAGGACAGGGGCTCTACAATGAGCAGTTCTTC.

The CDR3 reads CASSQVLAGVSETQYF. In DNA form, the CDR3 reads TGTGCCAGCAGCCAAGTCTTAGCGGGGGTCAGTGAGACCCAGTACTTC. This chain connects TRBV7-2 to TRBJ2-5; 9 nucleotides line up with TRBD2. The length of the CDR3 is 16 residues. V lost 5 bases, J lost 5 bases, and 12 bases stayed unmatched. Per germline, CDR1 SGHTA and CDR2 FQGNSA.

V is TRBV20-1 and J is TRBJ1-2, with D uncertain. The CDR3 loop spans 8 amino acids. The ends were cut back, 5 bases at V and 12 bases at J, with 7 bases in the middle. Per the germline V gene, CDR1 is DFQATT and CDR2 is SNEGSKA (reference sequence). The CDR3 DNA is TGCAGTGCTGAGGGAAACACCTTC. Translating it yields CSAEGNTF.

The chain recombines TRBV6-1 with TRBJ1-2; D may be TRBD1 (6 bases). The germline V and J ends were trimmed by 3 bases and 2 bases, with 13 bases remaining between them. The CDR3 is 15 amino acids. Germline CDR1 MNHNS, CDR2 SASEGT. CDR3 DNA sequence: TGTGCCAGCAGTGATTGGGGGCCCCCGAACTATGGCTACACCTTC. It encodes CASSDWGPPNYGYTF.

This chain uses TRBV10-2 with TRBJ2-1; 8 bases agree with TRBD2. The germline V gene has CDR1 WSHSY and CDR2 SAAADI. There are 14 residues in the CDR3. The J segment lost 8 bases and the V segment lost 3 bases, leaving 6 bases of the junction unmatched. CDR3 bases: TGCGCCAGCAGTGATTTGCGGGGGGTCGATGAGCAGTTCTTC. Protein: CASSDLRGVDEQFF.

V gene TRBV5-1 combines with J gene TRBJ1-1, with 11 bases fitting TRBD1. CDR3 size: 15 residues. Germline V gives CDR1 SGHRS, CDR2 YFSETQ. The junction had 5 bases not matched to a gene; V was cut back by 3 bases and J by 4 bases. CDR3 region: CASSSGTGGITEAFF. CDR3 nucleotide sequence: TGCGCCAGCAGCTCCGGGACAGGGGGTATCACTGAAGCTTTCTTT.

V is TRBV5-1 and J is TRBJ2-2, with TRBD2 identical over 9 bases. The V and J ends lost 4 bases and 2 bases, in that order; junction bases with no gene match: 6. Germline V gene lookup returns CDR1 SGHRS and CDR2 YFSETQ. The CDR3 is made up of 16 amino acids. CDR3 nucleotide sequence: TGCGCCAGCAGCACGGGGACTAGCCGAAACACCGGGGAGCTGTTTTTT. This gives the protein CASSTGTSRNTGELFF.

This clone was seen just once. CDR3 in DNA: TGTGCCAGCAGCGATAGACAGGGGACTGGGGCCAACGTCCTGACTTTC. It translates to CASSDRQGTGANVLTF. The chain links TRBV9 to TRBJ2-6; 8 bases are a match to TRBD1. The CDR3 consists of 16 residues. After removal of 3 bases from V and 2 bases from J, the junction contained 4 bases not matched to a gene. The germline V gene has CDR1 SGDLS and CDR2 YYNGEE. The full variable domain, completed using reference TRBV9 and TRBJ2-6, is DSGVTQTPKHLITATGQRVTLRCSPRSGDLSVYWYQQSLDQGLQFLIQYYNGEERAKGNILERFSAQQFPDLHSELNLSSLELGDSALYFCASSDRQGTGANVLTFGAGSRLTVL.

The chain combines TRBV5-8 with TRBJ1-6; TRBD1 matches at 8 bases. Trimming cost V 0 bases and J 5 bases; bases outside gene matches: 7. The germline V gene has CDR1 SGHTS and CDR2 YDEGEE. This CDR3 has 17 residues. The CDR3 DNA sequence: TGTGCCAGCAGCTTGGCCGGTTCAGGGGGCAATAATTCACCCCTCCACTTT. Translating gives CASSLAGSGGNNSPLHF.

The rearrangement joins TRBV7-2 to TRBJ2-2; TRBD2 matches 7 bases. The CDR3 totals 14 residues. With 1 base clipped from V and 8 bases from J, the junction kept 4 bases outside the gene matches. CDR1 is SGHTA, CDR2 FQGNSA, per germline. CDR3 coding DNA: TGTGCCAGCAGCTTAGAGAGCGGGGTTGGGGAGCTGTTTTTT. Translated: CASSLESGVGELFF.

This clone was recorded only once. The V and J genes are TRBV3-1 (or the pseudogene TRBV3-2) and TRBJ1-2; unclear D gene. This CDR3 contains 14 residues. Looked up from germline, CDR1 is LGHDT and CDR2 is YNNKEL (reference sequence). V was shortened by 0 bases and J by 3 bases, with 8 bases between the two germline ends. CDR3 region: CASSQEEGHYGYTF. The CDR3 coding sequence is TGTGCCAGCAGCCAAGAAGAGGGCCACTATGGCTACACCTTC.

This sequence joins TRBV29-1 and TRBJ1-2; perhaps TRBD1 as D (6 bases). The ends were cut back, 2 bases at V and 3 bases at J, with 10 bases in the middle. The CDR3 totals 13 residues. Germline CDR1 SQVTM, CDR2 ANQGSEA. The CDR3, as DNA: TGCAGCGTTGAAAATGACAGGTACTATGGCTACACCTTC. Translated, it gives CSVENDRYYGYTF. The variable domain in full, completed from reference TRBV29-1 and TRBJ1-2, reads SAVISQKPSRDICQRGTSLTIQCQVDSQVTMMFWYRQQPGQSLTLIATANQGSEATYESGFVIDKFPISRPNLTFSTLTVSNMSPEDSSIYLCSVENDRYYGYTFGSGTRLTVV.

The rearrangement uses TRBV28 and TRBJ1-1; maybe TRBD1 (5 bases). The CDR3 has 16 residues. V shed 4 bases and J shed 5 bases, with 20 bases lying between them. CDR1 is MDHEN and CDR2 is SYDVKM in the germline V gene. The CDR3 DNA reads TGTGCCAGCAGTTCTCAGGGACTCCCGGGAGCTACTGAAGCTTTCTTT. Its protein product is CASSSQGLPGATEAFF.

V gene TRBV7-2 combines with J gene TRBJ1-2; D possibly corresponds to TRBD1 (6 bases). Per the germline V gene, CDR1 is SGHTA and CDR2 is FQGNSA. V shed 3 bases and J shed 0 bases, with 8 bases lying between them. The CDR3 has 14 residues. Here the CDR3 reads CASSFGQSNYGYTF. Here the CDR3 DNA reads TGTGCCAGCAGCTTCGGACAGTCTAACTATGGCTACACCTTC. The full variable domain, its missing parts supplied by reference TRBV7-2 and TRBJ1-2, is GAGVSQSPSNKVTEKGKDVELRCDPISGHTALYWYRQSLGQGLEFLIYFQGNSAPDKSGLPSDRFSAERTGGSVSTLTIQRTQQEDSAVYLCASSFGQSNYGYTFGSGTRLTVV.

This clone has just one count. The V and J genes are TRBV7-9 and TRBJ1-3; D ambiguous. This CDR3 region has 16 residues. In germline, CDR1 is SEHNR, CDR2 FQNEAQ (reference sequence). The germline V and J ends were trimmed by 5 bases and 0 bases, with 14 bases remaining between them. This CDR3 is CASSNPREPSGNTIYF. CDR3 DNA sequence: TGTGCCAGCAGCAATCCACGGGAGCCCTCTGGAAACACCATATATTTT.

V gene TRBV5-5 combines with J gene TRBJ1-6; D may be TRBD1 (6 bases). The CDR3 is made up of 14 amino acids. The germline gives CDR1 SGHKS, CDR2 YYEKEE (reference sequence). V lost 5 bases to trimming and J lost 4 bases, with 10 bases between them. Here the CDR3 DNA reads TGTGCCAGCAGGGGGACAAATTATAATTCACCCCTCCACTTT. This sequence encodes CASRGTNYNSPLHF.

The DNA of the CDR3 is TGTGCCAGCAGCTCCGGACAGGGGGCTCACACTGAAGCTTTCTTT. Amino acid sequence: CASSSGQGAHTEAFF. The chain recombines TRBV7-2 with TRBJ1-1, with 11 nucleotides matching TRBD1. V shed 4 bases and J 3 bases; nucleotides not matched to a gene: 4. The CDR3 consists of 15 residues. In germline, CDR1 is SGHTA, CDR2 FQGNSA.

In DNA form, the CDR3 reads TGTGCCAGCAGCCAACAGGGGTCTGGCTACACCTTC. The encoded protein is CASSQQGSGYTF. The chain employs TRBV3-1 (or the pseudogene TRBV3-2) and TRBJ1-2; D is possibly TRBD1 (6 bases). The V end was cut by 2 bases, the J end by 7 bases, with 8 bases between. The length of the CDR3 is 12 residues. The V gene's germline CDR1 is LGHDT and CDR2 YNNKEL (reference sequence).

The chain employs TRBV5-1 and TRBJ1-5; D is perhaps TRBD1 (6 bases). Germline V gene data show CDR1 as SGHRS and CDR2 as YFSETQ. This CDR3 has 15 residues. V was cut by 4 bases and J by 2 bases, with 13 bases left in between. The CDR3 bases are TGCGCCAGCAGCACCACAGGGCTCGGCAATCAGCCCCAGCATTTT. It is translated as CASSTTGLGNQPQHF.

This chain joins TRBV6-4 and TRBJ2-3; D is perhaps TRBD1 (6 bases). The germline V gene encodes CDR1 MRHNA and CDR2 SNTAGT. The CDR3 is made up of 13 amino acids. V was shortened by 8 bases and J by 5 bases, with 14 bases between the two germline ends. The CDR3 loop is CASGQGSIDTQYF. DNA of the CDR3: TGTGCCAGCGGGCAGGGGTCGATAGATACGCAGTATTTT.